This paragraph reports one T cell receptor (beta chain). This entry comes from a study of cytomegalovirus exposure and HLA in healthy donors. CDR1 is MNHEY, CDR2 SVGAGI, per germline. Unmatched junction bases numbered 2, after V lost 4 bases and J lost 0 bases. This CDR3 contains 14 residues. PCR was performed using 60 Vbeta and 13 Jbeta primers. Sequencing was performed with immunoSEQ multiplex PCR; in TCRdb, only in-frame clones are kept and a portion is missing. The table has 40,000 or so clones, more than 90% seen once; the top ten hold 2.7%. Sequencing input: PBMCs. The rearrangement joins TRBV6-5 to TRBJ2-7; 8 nucleotides agree with TRBD1. The sequence was collected from a woman aged 18-29 years in good health and CMV-seronegative. As DNA, the CDR3 is TGTGCCAGCAGTTCTGGGACAGGCTCCTACGAGCAGTACTTC. It yields the protein CASSSGTGSYEQYF.